Below, 8 T cell receptor beta chains from the same sample are listed, as sequenced in a study of blood T cell repertoires in COVID-19. Profiled with immunoSEQ multiplex PCR; TCRdb holds only in-frame clones, not every one. The table lists some 87,000 clones, roughly 77% of them singletons, with more than 10% in the top ten. Sequenced material: peripheral blood. The receptor set was obtained from a human donor in a cohort sampled during active COVID-19.

The CDR3 DNA sequence: TGTGCCAGCAGCTGGGGGGGTGTACTTGAAAAACTGTTTTTT. Amino acid sequence: CASSWGGVLEKLFF. This rearrangement joins TRBV5-4 to TRBJ1-4, with D perhaps TRBD1 (5 bases). From germline, CDR1 is SGHNT and CDR2 YYREEE (reference sequence). V was trimmed by 3 bases and J by 7 bases, leaving 13 bases between them. This CDR3 region has 14 residues.

The J gene is TRBJ1-1, the V gene TRBV28, with no clear D. The germline V gene encodes CDR1 MDHEN and CDR2 SYDVKM. This CDR3 region has 13 residues. V was clipped by 7 bases and J by 6 bases, with 15 bases between them. In DNA, the CDR3 is TGTGCCAGCACAGGAATCTACATCCCTGAAGCTTTCTTT. It encodes CASTGIYIPEAFF.

The J gene is TRBJ1-2, the V gene TRBV28; TRBD1 agrees at 10 bases. The CDR3 is 14 amino acids. Germline lookup yields CDR1 MDHEN and CDR2 SYDVKM. J lost 5 bases, V lost 3 bases, and 3 bases had no gene match. The CDR3 here is CASSLTGGLYGYTF. The CDR3 DNA is TGTGCCAGCAGTTTGACAGGGGGCTTGTATGGCTACACCTTC.

The chain links TRBV28 to TRBJ1-4, with TRBD1 matching 7 bases. V shed 3 bases and J 0 bases; nucleotides not matched to a gene: 7. Germline V CDR1 and CDR2: MDHEN, SYDVKM. This CDR3 has 17 amino acids. The CDR3 bases are TGTGCCAGCAGTTTGGTAACAGGGGCGTCAACTAATGAAAAACTGTTTTTT. Protein: CASSLVTGASTNEKLFF.

J is TRBJ2-1 and V is TRBV11-2; 15 bases fit TRBD2. Losses at the gene ends were 3 bases for V and 9 bases for J; bases not matched to a gene: 3. CDR1 and CDR2 from the germline V gene are SGHAT and FQNNGV. This CDR3 spans 15 amino acids. CDR3 sequence: CASSFGTSGGLEQFF. The CDR3 DNA is TGTGCCAGCAGCTTCGGGACTAGCGGGGGGCTTGAGCAGTTCTTC. The variable domain in full, with the rest retrieved from reference TRBV11-2 and TRBJ2-1, is EAGVAQSPRYKIIEKRQSVAFWCNPISGHATLYWYQQILGQGPKLLIQFQNNGVVDDSQLPKDRFSAERLKGVDSTLKIQPAKLEDSAVYLCASSFGTSGGLEQFFGPGTRLTVL.

The V gene is TRBV4-1, the J gene TRBJ2-1; TRBD2 agrees at 10 bases. From germline, CDR1 is MGHRA and CDR2 YSYEKL. Trimming at V came to 5 bases and at J to 3 bases, leaving 4 bases not matched to a gene. The CDR3 spans 15 residues. The CDR3 loop is CASSLLAGDYNEQFF. The CDR3 nucleotides are TGCGCCAGCAGCTTGCTAGCGGGGGACTACAATGAGCAGTTCTTC.

V gene TRBV7-3 combines with J gene TRBJ1-1; D call uncertain. Germline V gene data show CDR1 as SGHTA and CDR2 as FQGTGA. Between the trimmed V and J ends, which lost 4 bases and 1 base, there was a span of 10 bases. The CDR3 loop spans 14 amino acids. The CDR3 DNA sequence: TGTGCCAGCAGCTCCTCGGGAGAGAACACTGAAGCTTTCTTT. It codes for CASSSSGENTEAFF.

This clone was counted a single time. This sequence joins TRBV30 and TRBJ2-7, with TRBD2 matching over 8 bases. The ends lost 4 bases at V and 6 bases at J; junction bases unmatched: 5. The CDR3 runs 12 residues. Germline CDR1 is GTSNPN and CDR2 is SVGIG (reference sequence). CDR3 sequence (DNA): TGTGCCTGGACCCCGGGAGGGACCGAGCAGTACTTC. This codes for CAWTPGGTEQYF.